Shown below are 28 T cell receptor beta chains from a single sample sequenced in a study of cytomegalovirus exposure and HLA in healthy donors. The study ran its PCR with 60 Vbeta and 13 Jbeta primers. The data were produced by immunoSEQ multiplex PCR, yet TCRdb's version contains in-frame clones alone and is incomplete. Of some 120,000 clones listed, over 70% were seen once; the top ten hold more than 2%. Sequenced sample: PBMCs. These TCRs come from a woman aged 35 to 49 in good health and CMV-seropositive.

The chain carries TRBV27 and TRBJ1-1, with 7 bases matching TRBD1. This CDR3 region has 14 residues. Trimming took 5 bases from V and 6 from J; bases not matched to a gene: 9. Germline V gene sequence: CDR1 MNHEY, CDR2 SMNVEV (reference sequence). The CDR3 DNA reads TGTGCCAGCAGTCCATCGGACAGGCTTCCTGAAGCTTTCTTT. The encoded protein is CASSPSDRLPEAFF.

Only one count was recorded for this clone. The DNA for the CDR3 is TGTGCCTGGAGTGTATTACTAGGGGCGGGAGGGCCCACAGATACGCAGTATTTT. It yields the protein CAWSVLLGAGGPTDTQYF. The V call is TRBV30, the J call TRBJ2-3; TRBD2 agrees at 9 bases. The V segment lost 0 bases and the J segment 2 bases; nucleotides outside the gene matches: 12. The V gene's germline CDR1 is GTSNPN and CDR2 SVGIG (reference sequence). The CDR3 extends over 18 amino acids.

This clone was seen a handful of times. This chain connects TRBV10-2 to TRBJ1-1; D possibly corresponds to TRBD1 (5 bases). Germline values: CDR1 WSHSY, CDR2 SAAADI. V was cut by 0 bases and J by 11 bases, with 13 bases left in between. This CDR3 is built from 13 residues. The CDR3 DNA reads as TGCGCCAGCAGTGAGTCCAGGGTTTCGGAGGCTTTCTTT. Encoded protein: CASSESRVSEAFF.

This rearrangement joins TRBV19 to TRBJ2-5, with a possible D match to TRBD2 (5 bases). This CDR3 region has 12 residues. Trimming cost V 8 bases and J 0 bases, with 7 bases left between them. Germline CDR1 and CDR2: LNHDA and SQIVND (reference sequence). CDR3 in amino acids: CASRRNQETQYF. CDR3 DNA sequence: TGTGCCAGTCGGAGGAACCAAGAGACCCAGTACTTC.

The chain links TRBV7-6 to TRBJ2-3, with D unresolved. Germline CDR1 is SGHVS and CDR2 is FNYEAQ. The CDR3 consists of 15 residues. The germline V and J ends were trimmed by 5 bases and 2 bases, with 14 bases remaining between them. The CDR3 region is CASSPEYSFTDTQYF. The DNA of the CDR3 is TGTGCCAGCAGCCCCGAGTACTCGTTCACAGATACGCAGTATTTT.

The rearrangement links TRBV30 to TRBJ1-1; D is perhaps TRBD1 (6 bases). Germline CDR1 GTSNPN, CDR2 SVGIG (reference sequence). The length of the CDR3 is 11 residues. Trimming removed 4 bases at V and 6 bases at J, with 9 bases between. CDR3 protein: CAWKGVAEAFF. CDR3 DNA sequence: TGTGCCTGGAAGGGGGTCGCTGAAGCTTTCTTT.

This clone was picked up a small number of times. V usage is TRBV2 and J usage is TRBJ2-1, with 10 bases matching TRBD1. V lost 5 bases, J lost 4 bases, and 5 bases stayed unmatched. The CDR3 has 15 amino acids. Per the germline V gene, CDR1 is SNHLY and CDR2 is FYNNEI. CDR3 coding DNA: TGTGCCAGCAGTACTGGACAGGGGGTGTACAATGAGCAGTTCTTC. As protein: CASSTGQGVYNEQFF.

In its sample, this clone was seen a few times. The rearrangement uses TRBV7-2 and TRBJ1-5; tentatively, D is TRBD1 (5 bases). Trimming shortened V by 5 bases and J by 0 bases, and 11 bases separated the two germline ends. Per germline, CDR1 SGHTA and CDR2 FQGNSA. The CDR3 extends over 15 amino acids. The CDR3 DNA is TGTGCCAGCAGCCTGGGTGACAGTAGCAATCAGCCCCAGCATTTT. Translation: CASSLGDSSNQPQHF.

In this sample, this clone turned up once. This chain joins TRBV11-2 and TRBJ2-7; the match to TRBD2 covers 7 bases. V was pared by 5 bases and J by 6 bases, with 13 bases of the junction left unmatched. The V gene's germline CDR1 is SGHAT and CDR2 FQNNGV. The CDR3 sequence is 15 residues long. The CDR3, as DNA: TGTGCCAGCAGCGGAACAAGCGGGATCCCCCTCGAGCAGTACTTC. This translates into CASSGTSGIPLEQYF.

V and J are TRBV28 and TRBJ2-5; D unclear. The J call may be faulty, since TRBJ2-7 better matches the DNA end. CDR3 size: 11 residues. Germline CDR1 is MDHEN and CDR2 is SYDVKM. This chain's CDR3 is CASSPTYEQYF. The CDR3 bases are TGTGCCAGCAGCCCCACCTACGAGCAGTACTTC.

This clone was picked up a small number of times. Here the CDR3 DNA reads TGTGCCAGTAGCACACAGCACTCTGGAAACACCATATATTTT. Translation: CASSTQHSGNTIYF. This rearrangement joins TRBV19 to TRBJ1-3; D not certain. Trimming removed 6 bases at V and 0 bases at J, with 9 bases between. Germline V lookup: CDR1 LNHDA, CDR2 SQIVND (reference sequence). CDR3 length: 14 amino acids.

V usage is TRBV7-2 and J usage is TRBJ1-1; D gene uncertain. There are 14 residues in the CDR3. Trimming took 1 base from V and 3 from J, leaving 9 bases between them. Germline lookup yields CDR1 SGHTA and CDR2 FQGNSA. The CDR3 spells CASSLGHAYTEAFF. In nucleotides, the CDR3 is TGTGCCAGCAGCTTAGGGCACGCCTACACTGAAGCTTTCTTT. Full variable domain (remainder filled in from reference TRBV7-2 and TRBJ1-1): GAGVSQSPSNKVTEKGKDVELRCDPISGHTALYWYRQSLGQGLEFLIYFQGNSAPDKSGLPSDRFSAERTGGSVSTLTIQRTQQEDSAVYLCASSLGHAYTEAFFGQGTRLTVV.

The V and J genes are TRBV4-1 and TRBJ2-3, with 9 positions matching TRBD2. CDR1 and CDR2 (germline): MGHRA, YSYEKL. Trimming took 1 base from V and 4 from J; bases not matched to a gene: 6. CDR3 size: 16 residues. The CDR3 region has the DNA TGCGCCAGCAGCCAAGGAATTAGCGGGAGCCCAGATACGCAGTATTTT. Its protein is CASSQGISGSPDTQYF.

The chain combines TRBV30 with TRBJ1-6; D may be TRBD1 (5 bases). Germline assignment: CDR1 GTSNPN and CDR2 SVGIG (reference sequence). V gave up 2 bases and J gave up 10 bases, with 18 bases separating them. The CDR3 sequence is 15 residues long. In DNA form, the CDR3 reads TGTGCCTGGAGTCCCCGGGGGGGTAGGTACTCACCCCTCCACTTT. Its protein product is CAWSPRGGRYSPLHF. Filled out from reference TRBV30 and TRBJ1-6, the complete variable domain reads SQTIHQWPATLVQPVGSPLSLECTVEGTSNPNLYWYRQAAGRGLQLLFYSVGIGQISSEVPQNLSASRPQDRQFILSSKKLLLSDSGFYLCAWSPRGGRYSPLHFGNGTRLTVT.

J is TRBJ2-5 and V is TRBV18, with 8 bases matching TRBD1. After removal of 3 bases from V and 1 base from J, the junction contained 1 base not matched to a gene. This CDR3 comprises 14 residues. CDR1 and CDR2 (germline): KGHSH, LQKENI. The CDR3 spells CASSPDRVQETQYF. The CDR3 nucleotides are TGTGCCAGCTCACCGGACAGGGTCCAAGAGACCCAGTACTTC.

V usage is TRBV6-5 and J usage is TRBJ2-1; D possibly corresponds to TRBD2 (5 bases). Germline V lookup: CDR1 MNHEY, CDR2 SVGAGI. The CDR3 totals 16 residues. Trimming left V 2 bases short and J 5 bases short, with 16 bases between. The CDR3 loop reads CASSYPNLFGDNEQFF. The CDR3 nucleotides read TGTGCCAGCAGTTACCCGAACCTATTCGGGGACAATGAGCAGTTCTTC.

The chain employs TRBV2 and TRBJ2-7, with 10 nucleotides matching TRBD1. V shed 7 bases and J 6 bases; nucleotides not matched to a gene: 9. This CDR3 has 14 amino acids. Germline CDR1 reads SNHLY; CDR2 reads FYNNEI. The CDR3 is CASNGAGQGTEQYF. In DNA form, the CDR3 reads TGTGCCAGCAATGGGGCGGGACAGGGGACCGAGCAGTACTTC.

V gene TRBV6-1 combines with J gene TRBJ2-1; a possible D gene is TRBD2 (5 bases). There are 17 residues in the CDR3. V gave up 0 bases and J gave up 1 base, with 13 bases separating them. Germline V gives CDR1 MNHNS, CDR2 SASEGT. In nucleotides, the CDR3 is TGTGCCAGCAGTGAAGCGCGGCACGGAGGATCCTACAATGAGCAGTTCTTC. Its protein product is CASSEARHGGSYNEQFF.

This sequence joins TRBV30 and TRBJ1-5, with 8 bases identical to TRBD1. The V segment lost 2 bases and the J segment 4 bases; nucleotides outside the gene matches: 7. CDR1 GTSNPN and CDR2 SVGIG come from the germline V gene (reference sequence). The CDR3 contains 15 residues. The CDR3 nucleotides read TGTGCCTGGAGTTCTGACAGGGGCCCAAATCAGCCCCAGCATTTT. Translated: CAWSSDRGPNQPQHF. Full variable domain (missing parts from reference TRBV30 and TRBJ1-5): SQTIHQWPATLVQPVGSPLSLECTVEGTSNPNLYWYRQAAGRGLQLLFYSVGIGQISSEVPQNLSASRPQDRQFILSSKKLLLSDSGFYLCAWSSDRGPNQPQHFGDGTRLSIL.

The V call is TRBV19, the J call TRBJ2-2; D might be TRBD2 (6 bases). Trimming took 6 bases from V and 2 from J, leaving 16 bases between them. The CDR3 runs 16 residues. Germline CDR1 is LNHDA and CDR2 is SQIVND (reference sequence). The CDR3 region is CASSRVRGINTGELFF. In nucleotides, the CDR3 is TGTGCCAGTAGCCGAGTGCGGGGAATTAACACCGGGGAGCTGTTTTTT.

This chain joins TRBV14 and TRBJ2-1; D gene unclear. This CDR3 spans 17 amino acids. The V and J ends lost 0 bases and 0 bases respectively, with 12 bases between them. Looked up from germline, CDR1 is SGHDN and CDR2 is FVKESK. CDR3 in amino acids: CASSQEMPESSYNEQFF. CDR3 in DNA: TGTGCCAGCAGCCAAGAAATGCCGGAGAGCTCCTACAATGAGCAGTTCTTC.

The CDR3 bases are TGTGCCAGCAGCCCCGGGACAGGGGGAGAACGGAGGCTGTTTTTT. It specifies CASSPGTGGERRLFF. This rearrangement joins TRBV11-3 to TRBJ2-2; 11 bases are a match to TRBD1. Germline trimming cut 5 bases from V and 13 bases from J; bases unmatched to any gene: 12. The length of the CDR3 is 15 residues. Germline V gene lookup returns CDR1 SGHNT and CDR2 YENEEA.

This chain connects TRBV28 to TRBJ1-5; 8 bases map to TRBD1. Germline CDR1 and CDR2: MDHEN and SYDVKM. J was trimmed by 6 bases and V by 6 bases; bases with no gene match: 4. This CDR3 region has 13 residues. CDR3 region: CASRTGGVQPQHF. CDR3 nucleotides: TGTGCCAGCAGAACAGGGGGTGTTCAGCCCCAGCATTTT.

The gene calls are TRBV28 and TRBJ2-7; TRBD1 is a possible D gene (6 bases). This CDR3 has 15 amino acids. Between the trimmed V and J ends, which lost 5 bases and 3 bases, there was a span of 17 bases. Per germline, CDR1 MDHEN and CDR2 SYDVKM. The CDR3 DNA follows: TGTGCCAGCAGTCCCGGTCCGGGACATGACTACGAGCAGTACTTC. This translates into CASSPGPGHDYEQYF.

This rearrangement joins TRBV9 to TRBJ2-7, with 7 bases lining up with TRBD2. CDR1 is SGDLS and CDR2 is YYNGEE in the germline V gene. The length of the CDR3 is 14 residues. The ends lost 8 bases at V and 2 bases at J; junction bases unmatched: 10. The CDR3 DNA sequence: TGTGCCAGTTCCCGAGCGGGAAGCACCTACGAGCAGTACTTC. Protein product: CASSRAGSTYEQYF.

This sequence joins TRBV5-4 and TRBJ1-1; no reliable D call. The V gene lost 4 bases and the J gene lost 1 base, with 5 bases spanning the gap. The CDR3 spans 12 residues. Germline V CDR1 and CDR2: SGHNT, YYREEE (reference sequence). The CDR3 here is CASSPGNTEAFF. In nucleotides, the CDR3 is TGTGCCAGCAGCCCCGGGAACACTGAAGCTTTCTTT.

The table lists this clone with a count of one. The V call is TRBV13, the J call TRBJ2-1; D might be TRBD2 (6 bases). CDR3 size: 14 residues. The V gene lost 5 bases and the J gene lost 8 bases, with 16 bases spanning the gap. Germline assignment: CDR1 PRHDT and CDR2 FYEKMQ (reference sequence). CDR3 DNA: TGTGCCAGCAGCGTGGACTACGGTCTTTATGAGCAGTTCTTC. This codes for CASSVDYGLYEQFF.

In its sample, this clone was seen a few times. V is TRBV28 and J is TRBJ1-1; D gene uncertain. Trimming took 7 bases from V and 5 from J, leaving 11 bases between them. Germline loops: CDR1 MDHEN, CDR2 SYDVKM. This CDR3 is 12 amino acids long. CDR3 bases: TGTGCCAGCACGGGAGGGCTTACTGAAGCTTTCTTT. The encoded protein is CASTGGLTEAFF.